This TCR beta chain emerged from a study of early T cells in non-severe SARS-CoV-2 infection. Whole-study context: Unsorted whole-blood RNA was sequenced in bulk, leaving chains unpaired. Study-wide results and caveats: A preference for anti-spike CD8 responses marked VDJdb matching, which missed private and CD4 specificities.

This clonotype turned up a few times. No antigen is known for it. Unique molecular identifiers were attached to individual cDNA molecules. TCRdb reprocessed the 5' RACE reads via MiXCR and lists one record per CDR3 protein. The sample lists approximately 50,000 distinct CDR3 sequences; about a tenth were seen once. The V and J ends lost 4 bases and 9 bases, in that order; junction bases with no gene match: 4. This CDR3 has 13 residues. Germline V gene sequence: CDR1 SGHDT, CDR2 YYEEEE. The chain links TRBV5-6 to TRBJ1-6, with 7 bases matching TRBD1. The clonotype comes from an adult who was a healthcare worker with PCR-confirmed SARS-CoV-2 infection or an uninfected control (not recorded which). What was sequenced was whole blood. CDR3 in amino acids: CASSAGTVSPLHF. CDR3 nucleotides: TGTGCCAGCAGCGCTGGGACAGTTTCACCCCTCCACTTT.